Listed here are 29 T cell receptor beta chains from one sample, sequenced in a study of neoadjuvant anti-PD-1 for oral cavity cancer. Data came from immunoSEQ multiplex PCR; TCRdb stores just in-frame clones and leaves some out. The sample records 84,000 or so clones, 84% being singletons. Material: PBMCs, obtained before nivolumab (anti-PD-1) treatment. The receptors originated from a person aged 40 to 85 with oral cavity squamous cell carcinoma.

The V gene is TRBV10-3, the J gene TRBJ2-3; D not certain. Trimming removed 0 bases from V and 6 bases from J, with 10 bases in between. This CDR3 is built from 14 residues. In germline, CDR1 is ENHRY, CDR2 SYGVKD. The CDR3 region is CAISESQAWDTQYF. CDR3 DNA: TGTGCCATCAGTGAGTCCCAGGCGTGGGATACGCAGTATTTT.

This clone was observed a single time. This chain joins TRBV6-1 and TRBJ2-1; no clear D. The germline V gene encodes CDR1 MNHNS and CDR2 SASEGT. The CDR3 has 14 amino acids. Trimming shortened V by 1 base and J by 10 bases, and 14 bases separated the two germline ends. The CDR3 spells CASSEGLGITEQFF. The CDR3 nucleotides read TGTGCCAGCAGTGAAGGACTGGGGATTACGGAGCAGTTCTTC.

J is TRBJ2-5 and V is TRBV2; 13 bases are a match to TRBD2. The germline V gene encodes CDR1 SNHLY and CDR2 FYNNEI. This CDR3 spans 16 amino acids. V dropped 4 bases and J dropped 5; count of bases not matched to a gene: 7. The CDR3 here is CASSGGTSGMRETQYF. Here the CDR3 DNA reads TGTGCCAGCAGTGGTGGGACTAGCGGGATGAGGGAGACCCAGTACTTC. The variable domain in full, completed from reference TRBV2 and TRBJ2-5, reads EPEVTQTPSHQVTQMGQEVILRCVPISNHLYFYWYRQILGQKVEFLVSFYNNEISEKSEIFDDQFSVERPDGSNFTLKIRSTKLEDSAMYFCASSGGTSGMRETQYFGPGTRLLVL.

This chain links TRBV11-2 with TRBJ2-1; D is unresolved. The germline V gene has CDR1 SGHAT and CDR2 FQNNGV. The CDR3 is 15 amino acids. V was clipped by 3 bases and J by 6 bases, with 15 bases between them. This chain's CDR3 is CASSLAIGTGNEQFF. CDR3 DNA: TGTGCCAGCAGCTTGGCAATCGGTACGGGCAATGAGCAGTTCTTC.

The V and J genes are TRBV4-1 and TRBJ1-2, with a weak D call TRBD1 (5 bases). The CDR3 runs 14 residues. CDR1 and CDR2 from the germline V gene are MGHRA and YSYEKL. The V end lost 0 bases, the J end lost 7 bases, and 12 bases lay between the germline ends. The CDR3 sequence is CASSQEAREPGYTF. For the CDR3, the DNA is TGCGCCAGCAGCCAAGAGGCCAGGGAGCCTGGCTACACCTTC.

The chain carries TRBV2 and TRBJ2-7; 8 nucleotides match TRBD1. Germline V gene sequence: CDR1 SNHLY, CDR2 FYNNEI. Trimming removed 10 bases from V and 6 bases from J; junction bases left unmatched: 11. CDR3 length: 13 amino acids. The CDR3 bases are TGTGCCACAGGGGGGACAGGAGACCCCGAGCAGTACTTC. Its translation: CATGGTGDPEQYF.

J is TRBJ2-7 and V is TRBV13; a weak D match, TRBD1 (6 bases). Germline loops: CDR1 PRHDT, CDR2 FYEKMQ (reference sequence). The CDR3 is made up of 13 amino acids. Trimming shortened V by 3 bases and J by 5 bases, and 11 bases separated the two germline ends. The CDR3 sequence: CASSFQGLDEQYF. The CDR3 bases are TGTGCCAGCAGCTTTCAGGGGTTGGACGAGCAGTACTTC.

The V call is TRBV10-2, the J call TRBJ1-5, with 9 positions matching TRBD1. V was clipped by 6 bases and J by 3 bases; unmatched bases: 6. CDR1 is WSHSY and CDR2 is SAAADI in the germline V gene. CDR3 length: 15 residues. The CDR3 spells CASRGGQGLNQPQHF. CDR3 coding DNA: TGCGCCAGCAGGGGGGGACAGGGACTCAATCAGCCCCAGCATTTT.

The chain combines TRBV5-1 with TRBJ1-5; D gene ambiguous. Germline V gene lookup returns CDR1 SGHRS and CDR2 YFSETQ. The CDR3 has 15 residues. With 5 bases removed from V and 1 base from J, the gap between germline ends came to 13 bases. The CDR3 reads CASREGPASNQPQHF. The DNA for the CDR3 is TGCGCCAGCAGGGAAGGTCCGGCGAGCAATCAGCCCCAGCATTTT.

This rearrangement joins TRBV21-1 to TRBJ1-2. TRBV21-1 is classified as a pseudogene. This CDR3 contains 13 residues. CDR3 DNA sequence: TGTGCCAGCACTAAAGGGGGGAGGGACGGCTACACCTTC. It codes for CASTKGGRDGYTF.

This chain links TRBV29-1 with TRBJ1-1, with a possible D match to TRBD1 (6 bases). Germline CDR1 and CDR2: SQVTM and ANQGSEA. This CDR3 region has 12 residues. The V and J ends lost 7 bases and 8 bases respectively, with 17 bases between them. DNA for the CDR3: TGCAGCGCCGGGCGGGACACCAGGGAAGCTTTCTTT. Amino acids: CSAGRDTREAFF.

The chain couples TRBV5-4 to TRBJ2-3; 8 bases line up with TRBD1. Germline loops: CDR1 SGHNT, CDR2 YYREEE (reference sequence). The ends lost 4 bases at V and 6 bases at J; junction bases unmatched: 7. The CDR3 sequence is 14 residues long. This chain's CDR3 is CASSIRQGLDTQYF. Here the CDR3 DNA reads TGTGCCAGCAGCATAAGACAGGGGTTGGATACGCAGTATTTT. Complete variable domain (other parts from reference TRBV5-4 and TRBJ2-3): ETGVTQSPTHLIKTRGQQVTLRCSSQSGHNTVSWYQQALGQGPQFIFQYYREEENGRGNFPPRFSGLQFPNYSSELNVNALELDDSALYLCASSIRQGLDTQYFGPGTRLTVL.

CDR3 DNA: TGTGCCAGTAGTACCCCGGGACAGTCCTATGGCTACACCTTC. It encodes CASSTPGQSYGYTF. This sequence joins TRBV19 and TRBJ1-2, with 7 bases lining up with TRBD1. This CDR3 has 14 residues. V lost 4 bases to trimming and J lost 4 bases; unmatched junction nucleotides: 6. Germline V lookup: CDR1 LNHDA, CDR2 SQIVND (reference sequence).

The chain combines TRBV6-5 with TRBJ1-2; perhaps TRBD1 as D (5 bases). The length of the CDR3 is 12 residues. Per the germline V gene, CDR1 is MNHEY and CDR2 is SVGAGI. The V and J ends lost 6 bases and 9 bases respectively, with 14 bases between them. CDR3 loop: CASRTGLHSYTF. Written as DNA, the CDR3 is TGTGCCAGCAGGACGGGACTACATAGCTACACCTTC.

The chain employs TRBV6-5 and TRBJ1-2; 11 nucleotides agree with TRBD1. V shed 5 bases, J shed 6 bases, and the junction held 5 bases outside the gene matches. The CDR3 has 14 amino acids. Germline values: CDR1 MNHEY, CDR2 SVGAGI. CDR3 region: CASSADRGRDGYTF. The CDR3 bases are TGTGCCAGCAGTGCGGACAGGGGGCGCGATGGCTACACCTTC.

The CDR3: CATSRPGTGDTEAFF. CDR3 bases: TGTGCCACCAGCAGGCCCGGGACAGGGGACACTGAAGCTTTCTTT. The rearrangement uses TRBV15 and TRBJ1-1, with 10 bases identical to TRBD1. Per germline, CDR1 LNHNV and CDR2 YYDKDF (reference sequence). Trimming removed 3 bases from V and 3 bases from J; junction bases left unmatched: 4. The CDR3 length is 15 residues.

V and J are TRBV5-1 and TRBJ2-7; TRBD2 matches 11 bases. The CDR3 contains 15 residues. Germline V gene data show CDR1 as SGHRS and CDR2 as YFSETQ. V lost 1 base and J lost 5; bases outside the gene matches: 5. The CDR3 sequence is CASSLTSGSTHEQYF. In DNA form, the CDR3 reads TGCGCCAGCAGCTTGACTAGCGGGAGTACCCACGAGCAGTACTTC.

The chain employs TRBV6-5 and TRBJ1-2, with a weak D call TRBD1 (5 bases). Trimming cost V 5 bases and J 0 bases, with 10 bases left between them. Germline V lookup: CDR1 MNHEY, CDR2 SVGAGI. The CDR3 has 14 residues. The CDR3 DNA follows: TGTGCCAGCAGTGCTGACAGAACTAACTATGGCTACACCTTC. Protein product: CASSADRTNYGYTF.

The V call is TRBV10-2, the J call TRBJ1-2, with TRBD1 matching 7 bases. From germline, CDR1 is WSHSY and CDR2 SAAADI. This CDR3 has 13 amino acids. J gave up 3 bases and V 8 bases, and 6 bases lay outside the gene matches. CDR3 region: CASGPGGDYGYTF. The CDR3 nucleotides read TGCGCCAGCGGCCCAGGGGGTGACTATGGCTACACCTTC.

J is TRBJ2-2 and V is TRBV19; possibly TRBD1 for D (7 bases). The CDR3 is 15 amino acids. CDR1 and CDR2 from the germline V gene are LNHDA and SQIVND (reference sequence). The V end was cut by 3 bases, the J end by 4 bases, with 12 bases between. CDR3 loop: CASSMRDSLTGELFF. CDR3 nucleotides: TGTGCCAGTAGTATGCGGGACAGTCTCACCGGGGAGCTGTTTTTT.

The genes are TRBV6-1 and TRBJ1-5; possible D gene TRBD1, 5 bases. V gave up 0 bases and J gave up 0 bases, with 15 bases separating them. From germline, CDR1 is MNHNS and CDR2 SASEGT. The CDR3 totals 18 residues. CDR3 in DNA: TGTGCCAGCAGTGAAGCGCAGGGAATTGAGCGTAGCAATCAGCCCCAGCATTTT. It is translated as CASSEAQGIERSNQPQHF.

V gene TRBV7-8 combines with J gene TRBJ2-7; the D gene is possibly TRBD2 (5 bases). V was pared by 0 bases and J by 2 bases, with 8 bases between. Per germline, CDR1 SGHVS and CDR2 FQNEAQ. CDR3 size: 14 residues. CDR3 DNA sequence: TGTGCCAGCAGCTTAGCGACTACTGCCTACGAGCAGTACTTC. It is translated as CASSLATTAYEQYF.

This clone was seen a single time. V is TRBV19 and J is TRBJ2-7; possible D gene TRBD2, 5 bases. The V end was cut by 4 bases, the J end by 3 bases, with 16 bases between. Per germline, CDR1 LNHDA and CDR2 SQIVND (reference sequence). The CDR3 sequence is 15 residues long. CDR3 nucleotide sequence: TGTGCCAGTAGTACCTCTCGGGGTGGGGACTACGAGCAGTACTTC. This encodes CASSTSRGGDYEQYF.

The chain combines TRBV2 with TRBJ2-7; TRBD2 matches at 16 bases. After removal of 6 bases from V and 4 bases from J, the junction contained 0 bases not matched to a gene. Germline values: CDR1 SNHLY, CDR2 FYNNEI. The CDR3 is 14 amino acids. The CDR3 DNA is TGTGCCAGCAGGGGACTAGCGGGAGGGTACGAGCAGTACTTC. Protein sequence: CASRGLAGGYEQYF.

This clone was found a few times. This chain joins TRBV6-6 and TRBJ1-5; D is uncertain. This CDR3 spans 14 amino acids. The V gene lost 11 bases and the J gene lost 8 bases, with 22 bases spanning the gap. Germline loops: CDR1 MNHNY, CDR2 SVGAGI (reference sequence). The CDR3, as DNA: TGTGCCTGTATGTTGGAGGCTTCTAGAAAGCCCCAGCATTTT. It encodes CACMLEASRKPQHF.

V and J are TRBV10-3 and TRBJ2-7, with 9 nucleotides matching TRBD2. Germline CDR1 and CDR2: ENHRY and SYGVKD. CDR3 length: 16 amino acids. The junction had 10 bases not matched to a gene; V was cut back by 7 bases and J by 0 bases. Here the CDR3 reads CAIKTGLTSGSYEQYF. The CDR3 DNA follows: TGTGCCATCAAGACGGGTTTGACTAGCGGCTCCTACGAGCAGTACTTC.

The rearrangement uses TRBV9 and TRBJ1-5; perhaps TRBD1 as D (5 bases). The CDR3 is 15 residues long. CDR1 and CDR2 (germline): SGDLS, YYNGEE. With 0 bases removed from V and 8 bases from J, the gap between germline ends came to 15 bases. CDR3 coding DNA: TGTGCCAGCAGCGTAGCCGGGACCGCTGAGGAGCCCCAGCATTTT. This gives the protein CASSVAGTAEEPQHF.

This clone was seen a handful of times. The gene calls are TRBV6-5 and TRBJ1-5, with D possibly matching TRBD1 (5 bases). CDR3 length: 14 residues. The V and J ends lost 4 bases and 6 bases respectively, with 13 bases between them. CDR1 is MNHEY, CDR2 SVGAGI, per germline. The CDR3 protein is CASSSRQKGQPQHF. The CDR3 DNA reads as TGTGCCAGCAGTTCCCGACAGAAGGGTCAGCCCCAGCATTTT.

This clone showed up just a few times. CDR3: CASSSRGASNQPQHF. The CDR3 region has the DNA TGTGCCAGTAGTAGCCGGGGGGCTAGCAATCAGCCCCAGCATTTT. The rearrangement links TRBV19 to TRBJ1-5, with a possible D match to TRBD1 (6 bases). The CDR3 is 15 residues long. Germline assignment: CDR1 LNHDA and CDR2 SQIVND (reference sequence). Trimming shortened V by 4 bases and J by 0 bases, and 10 bases separated the two germline ends.